This T cell receptor beta chain is drawn from a study of T cells in Graves' hyperthyroidism and ophthalmopathy. Notes on this clonotype: Its target is unknown.

The CDR3 covers 15 residues. CDR1 is MDHEN, CDR2 SYDVKM, per germline. J lost 3 bases, V lost 6 bases, and 10 bases had no gene match. Study outcomes and limitations: Among clonotypes expanded in thyroid above 0.001, most were also found in blood. Ophthalmopathy was told apart from stable hyperthyroidism by a 13 V-J model. Model predictions of ophthalmopathy came a median approximately 6.8 months before onset.

TCR beta CDR3 regions were amplified from RNA transcripts. TCR CDR3 underwent first-round RT-PCR with the HTBI primer set. One entry per CDR3 protein, called by TCRdb with MiXCR from the multiplex PCR reads. The repertoire holds more than 500,000 distinct CDR3 sequences, with 35% to 55% as singletons. The chain has TRBV28 and TRBJ2-5; TRBD1 matches at 7 bases. Sequencing was performed on peripheral blood or thyroid tissue (not recorded which). The sequence derives from an adult woman with Graves' disease, either hyperthyroidism or ophthalmopathy (not recorded which). The CDR3 here is CASRPAGTEKETQYF. CDR3 bases: TGTGCCAGCAGGCCCGCCGGGACAGAAAAAGAGACCCAGTACTTC.